The T cell receptor beta chain under discussion was sequenced for a study of blood T cells in healthy people across ages. At least ten counts were recorded for this clonotype. Donors each provided roughly 10 milliliters of peripheral blood. A sample-barcoded 5' primer and a J-beta primer mix were used in a second PCR of roughly 7 to 11 cycles. TCRdb recomputed calls from the 5' RACE reads with MiXCR, one row per CDR3 protein. The table records roughly 800,000 distinct CDR3 sequences, roughly 25% of them present only once. The V end was cut by 2 bases, the J end by 2 bases, with 11 bases between. From germline, CDR1 is SGHKS and CDR2 YYEKEE (reference sequence). The CDR3 extends over 14 amino acids. These same records also appear under a second study, on T cells of mothers and their children.

The chain is built from TRBV5-5 and TRBJ2-7; a weak D match, TRBD2 (5 bases). Sequenced: blood. This TCR was recovered from a boy aged 10-17 years in good health. CDR3 nucleotide sequence: TGTGCCAGCAGCTTCTCCTACGGGGCCTACGAGCAGTACTTC. Protein: CASSFSYGAYEQYF.